The following is a T cell receptor (beta chain) sequence with its context. Generated by immunoSEQ multiplex PCR, the TCRdb table keeps only in-frame clones and is missing some. The data show under 85,000 clones, around 80% seen once. The data originate from a study of OX40 agonist ivuxolimab in advanced cancers. Background on the study: The mean age was approximately 60 years, ranging from roughly 23 to 90, with approximately 85% of participants male.

A history of autoimmune disease or systemic immunosuppression excluded patients. This CDR3 is 15 amino acids long. Germline values: CDR1 MNHEY, CDR2 SVGAGI. The V segment lost 6 bases and the J segment 4 bases; nucleotides outside the gene matches: 9. The TCR comes from an adult with an advanced solid tumor such as melanoma, head and neck, liver or kidney cancer. This sample comprised CD4+ or CD8+ T cells sorted from blood, obtained in a trial of the OX40 agonist ivuxolimab. The rearrangement links TRBV6-5 to TRBJ1-3; TRBD1 matches 7 bases. The chain's CDR3 is CASSTLGGEGNTIYF. The DNA for the CDR3 is TGTGCCAGCAGCACCCTAGGGGGCGAGGGAAACACCATATATTTT.